This T cell receptor (beta chain) was sequenced for a study of tumor T cells in aggressive B-cell lymphoma. V was clipped by 5 bases and J by 5 bases; unmatched bases: 13. The CDR3 is made up of 16 amino acids. Germline CDR1 is SQVTM and CDR2 is ANQGSEA. Clones were read by immunoSEQ multiplex PCR, and TCRdb kept only the in-frame ones, dropping some. The data show approximately 2,000 clones, approximately 83% seen once. The sequencing sample was made of tumor tissue. This chain joins TRBV29-1 and TRBJ2-2; TRBD2 aligns across 8 bases. This TCR came from an adult with diffuse large B cell lymphoma. The CDR3 DNA reads TGCAGCGTTCTCCTCGGGGTAGCGGGAATTACCGGGGAGCTGTTTTTT. This translates into CSVLLGVAGITGELFF.